The 32 T cell receptor beta chains below were found in one sample sequenced in a study of blood T cell repertoires in COVID-19. Using immunoSEQ multiplex PCR, the repertoire was profiled, and TCRdb retains in-frame clones only, with some absent. This table has about 130,000 clones, about 72% appearing once. Specimen: peripheral blood. The receptor source for this set is a woman in her 70s with acute or convalescent COVID-19.

The chain carries TRBV7-9 and TRBJ1-4, with D maybe TRBD1 (5 bases). In germline, CDR1 is SEHNR, CDR2 FQNEAQ (reference sequence). The CDR3 is 15 amino acids. Trimming left V 8 bases short and J 8 bases short, with 21 bases between. The CDR3 reads CASRAGGMSGEKLFF. DNA for the CDR3: TGTGCCAGCCGCGCGGGGGGGATGAGTGGGGAAAAACTGTTTTTT.

The J gene is TRBJ2-7, the V gene TRBV15; D possibly corresponds to TRBD2 (5 bases). Deletions cut 0 bases from V and 2 bases from J, with 8 bases between. Germline CDR1 and CDR2: LNHNV and YYDKDF (reference sequence). The CDR3 totals 14 residues. The CDR3 loop reads CATSRDSGTYEQYF. The CDR3 DNA sequence: TGTGCCACCAGCAGAGATTCGGGAACCTACGAGCAGTACTTC. The full variable domain, with the rest looked up from reference TRBV15 and TRBJ2-7, is DAMVIQNPRYQVTQFGKPVTLSCSQTLNHNVMYWYQQKSSQAPKLLFHYYDKDFNNEADTPDNFQSRRPNTSFCFLDIRSPGLGDTAMYLCATSRDSGTYEQYFGPGTRLTVT.

The chain employs TRBV12-3 or TRBV12-4 and TRBJ1-1; no clear D gene. V was clipped by 3 bases and J by 1 base, with 6 bases between them. The CDR3 runs 13 residues. The CDR3 loop reads CASSFNRNTEAFF. The CDR3 DNA sequence: TGTGCCAGCAGTTTTAACAGGAACACTGAAGCTTTCTTT.

This clone came up a few times. This chain uses TRBV7-3 with TRBJ2-3; TRBD2 agrees at 8 bases. CDR3 length equals 17 residues. The ends lost 1 base at V and 2 bases at J; junction bases unmatched: 8. The germline gives CDR1 SGHTA, CDR2 FQGTGA. This chain's CDR3 is CASSLNPGGPITDTQYF. The CDR3 DNA is TGTGCCAGCAGCTTAAATCCGGGAGGGCCTATCACAGATACGCAGTATTTT.

This sequence joins TRBV7-9 and TRBJ1-2; TRBD1 might be the D (5 bases). The germline CDR1 and CDR2 sequences are SEHNR and FQNEAQ (reference sequence). The ends were cut back, 1 base at V and 3 bases at J, with 6 bases in the middle. The CDR3 loop spans 13 amino acids. For the CDR3, the DNA is TGTGCCAGCAGCTTAGGGGACTACTATGGCTACACCTTC. Protein sequence: CASSLGDYYGYTF.

This sequence joins TRBV5-1 and TRBJ2-1; weak D call: TRBD2 (5 bases). V lost 4 bases to trimming and J lost 8 bases, with 13 bases between them. CDR3 length: 13 residues. Germline V CDR1 and CDR2: SGHRS, YFSETQ. CDR3 residues: CASSVPAVDEQFF. The CDR3 nucleotides read TGCGCCAGCAGCGTCCCAGCGGTGGATGAGCAGTTCTTC.

The chain has TRBV10-3 and TRBJ2-3; D possibly corresponds to TRBD1 (8 bases). V was trimmed by 6 bases and J by 5 bases, leaving 15 bases between them. The CDR3 runs to 14 residues. CDR1 is ENHRY, CDR2 SYGVKD, per germline. Here the CDR3 DNA reads TGTGCCATCAGCTCGGACAGGGAGGGAGATACGCAGTATTTT. Its protein product is CAISSDREGDTQYF.

This chain connects TRBV19 to TRBJ2-2, with no clear D. Deletions cut 1 base from V and 0 bases from J, with 9 bases between. This CDR3 has 16 amino acids. The germline V gene encodes CDR1 LNHDA and CDR2 SQIVND (reference sequence). CDR3 sequence (DNA): TGTGCCAGTAGTATAGCTGCTCGGGCGAACACCGGGGAGCTGTTTTTT. As protein: CASSIAARANTGELFF.

This chain connects TRBV7-3 to TRBJ2-5; 9 nucleotides agree with TRBD2. The V segment lost 2 bases and the J segment 0 bases; nucleotides outside the gene matches: 1. The CDR3 is 15 amino acids. Germline CDR1 is SGHTA and CDR2 is FQGTGA. CDR3 bases: TGTGCCAGCAGCTTAGCGGGAGGGTACCAAGAGACCCAGTACTTC. Amino acid sequence: CASSLAGGYQETQYF. Full variable domain (remainder filled in from reference TRBV7-3 and TRBJ2-5): GAGVSQTPSNKVTEKGKYVELRCDPISGHTALYWYRQSLGQGPEFLIYFQGTGAADDSGLPNDRFFAVRPEGSVSTLKIQRTERGDSAVYLCASSLAGGYQETQYFGPGTRLLVL.

V is TRBV6-6 and J is TRBJ1-4; maybe TRBD1 (5 bases). Germline CDR1 reads MNHNY; CDR2 reads SVGAGI (reference sequence). The V end lost 1 base, the J end lost 12 bases, and 9 bases lay between the germline ends. This CDR3 is 12 amino acids long. The CDR3 DNA follows: TGTGCCAGCAGTTACTTAGGCAGGGAACTGTTTTTT. It is translated as CASSYLGRELFF.

This chain connects TRBV29-1 to TRBJ2-7; D call uncertain. V was pared by 4 bases and J by 0 bases, with 10 bases between. The V gene's germline CDR1 is SQVTM and CDR2 ANQGSEA. CDR3 length equals 13 residues. As DNA, the CDR3 is TGCAGCGTTGTTAGCTTTAGCTCCTACGAGCAGTACTTC. Translated: CSVVSFSSYEQYF.

This chain links TRBV19 with TRBJ2-2, with TRBD2 matching over 14 bases. The CDR3 loop spans 16 amino acids. The V gene end was trimmed by 5 bases and the J gene end by 6 bases; junction bases not matched to a gene: 5. The germline V gene has CDR1 LNHDA and CDR2 SQIVND (reference sequence). Here the CDR3 DNA reads TGTGCCAGTAGTCAGGGACTAGCGGGAGTCCCCGGGGAGCTGTTTTTT. The encoded protein is CASSQGLAGVPGELFF.

This clone was observed a handful of times. V is TRBV5-1 and J is TRBJ1-1; 9 bases align to TRBD1. V was clipped by 2 bases and J by 4 bases; unmatched bases: 3. Germline V gene sequence: CDR1 SGHRS, CDR2 YFSETQ. This CDR3 comprises 14 residues. The chain's CDR3 is CASSLQGAGTEAFF. The CDR3 DNA is TGCGCCAGCAGCTTACAGGGGGCTGGCACTGAAGCTTTCTTT. The whole variable domain, remainder taken from reference TRBV5-1 and TRBJ1-1, is KAGVTQTPRYLIKTRGQQVTLSCSPISGHRSVSWYQQTPGQGLQFLFEYFSETQRNKGNFPGRFSGRQFSNSRSEMNVSTLELGDSALYLCASSLQGAGTEAFFGQGTRLTVV.

The chain is built from TRBV27 and TRBJ1-5, with TRBD1 as a possible D gene (6 bases). V lost 2 bases and J 4 bases, leaving 9 bases between the germline ends. The CDR3 runs to 14 residues. Germline CDR1 reads MNHEY; CDR2 reads SMNVEV (reference sequence). The CDR3 sequence is CASSLRTANQPQHF. The CDR3 DNA is TGTGCCAGCAGTTTAAGGACAGCTAATCAGCCCCAGCATTTT.

This clone was detected once. J is TRBJ2-7 and V is TRBV6-5; 7 bases match TRBD1. The V segment lost 0 bases and the J segment 0 bases; nucleotides outside the gene matches: 2. This CDR3 comprises 15 residues. From germline, CDR1 is MNHEY and CDR2 SVGAGI. The CDR3 loop reads CASSYSTGNSYEQYF. The CDR3 region has the DNA TGTGCCAGCAGTTACTCGACAGGGAACTCCTACGAGCAGTACTTC.

The chain is built from TRBV29-1 and TRBJ1-1; D remains unclear. CDR1 is SQVTM, CDR2 ANQGSEA, per germline. Trimming removed 7 bases from V and 0 bases from J, with 18 bases in between. The length of the CDR3 is 15 residues. CDR3 sequence reads: CSAQPRQALNTEAFF. CDR3 in DNA: TGCAGCGCTCAACCAAGGCAGGCCCTGAACACTGAAGCTTTCTTT.

The chain combines TRBV13 with TRBJ2-1, with unresolved D. The length of the CDR3 is 13 residues. In germline, CDR1 is PRHDT, CDR2 FYEKMQ (reference sequence). Between the trimmed V and J ends, which lost 1 base and 8 bases, there was a span of 9 bases. The CDR3 spells CASSLARFYEQFF. As DNA, the CDR3 is TGTGCCAGCAGCTTAGCTAGGTTCTATGAGCAGTTCTTC. Complete variable domain (other parts from reference TRBV13 and TRBJ2-1): AAGVIQSPRHLIKEKRETATLKCYPIPRHDTVYWYQQGPGQDPQFLISFYEKMQSDKGSIPDRFSAQQFSDYHSELNMSSLELGDSALYFCASSLARFYEQFFGPGTRLTVL.

The V call is TRBV23-1, the J call TRBJ2-4; 8 positions agree with TRBD1. TRBV23-1 is placed among ORFs of uncertain function. With 3 bases clipped from V and 0 bases from J, the junction kept 13 bases outside the gene matches. This CDR3 region has 19 residues. The CDR3 coding sequence is TGCGCCAGCAGTCAGCGCCGGGACAGGATGCTTCTAGCCAAAAACATTCAGTACTTC. Translated: CASSQRRDRMLLAKNIQYF.

This clone came up a few times. The gene calls are TRBV14 and TRBJ2-5, with no clear D. CDR1 and CDR2 (germline): SGHDN, FVKESK. The ends were cut back, 6 bases at V and 5 bases at J, with 10 bases in the middle. This CDR3 spans 12 amino acids. The chain's CDR3 is CASSDSFETQYF. CDR3 coding DNA: TGTGCCAGCAGTGATAGTTTCGAGACCCAGTACTTC. The full variable domain, rest sourced from reference TRBV14 and TRBJ2-5, is EAGVTQFPSHSVIEKGQTVTLRCDPISGHDNLYWYRRVMGKEIKFLLHFVKESKQDESGMPNNRFLAERTGGTYSTLKVQPAELEDSGVYFCASSDSFETQYFGPGTRLLVL.

The V call is TRBV27, the J call TRBJ1-3; 9 nucleotides align to TRBD1. This CDR3 is 14 amino acids long. Germline values: CDR1 MNHEY, CDR2 SMNVEV (reference sequence). V trimming: 6 bases; J trimming: 6 bases; junction bases outside the gene matches: 6. DNA for the CDR3: TGTGCCAGCAGAACAGGGGGCGAAGCAAACACCATATATTTT. It yields the protein CASRTGGEANTIYF.

This chain connects TRBV30 to TRBJ1-1; the match to TRBD1 covers 10 bases. The germline gives CDR1 GTSNPN, CDR2 SVGIG (reference sequence). The CDR3 consists of 14 residues. V lost 4 bases to trimming and J lost 5 bases; unmatched junction nucleotides: 7. The CDR3 bases are TGTGCCTGGAACTTCCGGGACAGGGGAACTGAAGCTTTCTTT. Protein product: CAWNFRDRGTEAFF. The whole variable domain, remainder taken from reference TRBV30 and TRBJ1-1, is SQTIHQWPATLVQPVGSPLSLECTVEGTSNPNLYWYRQAAGRGLQLLFYSVGIGQISSEVPQNLSASRPQDRQFILSSKKLLLSDSGFYLCAWNFRDRGTEAFFGQGTRLTVV.

V is TRBV7-2 and J is TRBJ2-3, with D tentatively TRBD1 (6 bases). Trimming pared 5 bases from V and 0 bases from J, leaving 15 bases between. The CDR3 sequence is 16 residues long. CDR1 is SGHTA, CDR2 FQGNSA, per germline. The CDR3 region has the DNA TGTGCCAGCAGCCTTCGACAGGCCTCTAGCACAGATACGCAGTATTTT. Amino acid sequence: CASSLRQASSTDTQYF.

This sequence joins TRBV18 and TRBJ2-5, with D possibly matching TRBD2 (5 bases). The CDR3 length is 13 residues. CDR1 is KGHSH and CDR2 is LQKENI in the germline V gene. V shed 4 bases and J shed 4 bases, with 10 bases lying between them. CDR3 region: CASSRESTETQYF. CDR3 bases: TGTGCCAGCTCACGGGAGAGTACAGAGACCCAGTACTTC.

The V call is TRBV7-2, the J call TRBJ2-5, with no clear D. V was cut by 6 bases and J by 0 bases, with 14 bases left in between. The length of the CDR3 is 15 residues. Germline lookup yields CDR1 SGHTA and CDR2 FQGNSA. In DNA, the CDR3 is TGTGCCAGCAGAGAAGTCCGGTCGTACCAAGAGACCCAGTACTTC. It encodes CASREVRSYQETQYF.

The rearrangement joins TRBV4-3 to TRBJ1-2; D is undetermined. With 0 bases removed from V and 6 bases from J, the gap between germline ends came to 11 bases. Germline V CDR1 and CDR2: LGHNA, YSLEER. The CDR3 runs to 14 residues. The CDR3 DNA is TGCGCCAGCAGCCAAGAGGGAGGGAAGGATGGCTACACCTTC. Translation: CASSQEGGKDGYTF.

The chain couples TRBV27 to TRBJ1-2; TRBD1 is a possible D gene (6 bases). From germline, CDR1 is MNHEY and CDR2 SMNVEV (reference sequence). The CDR3 covers 14 residues. V lost 3 bases and J 4 bases, leaving 12 bases between the germline ends. The CDR3: CASSFKGVGYGYTF. The CDR3, as DNA: TGTGCCAGCAGTTTCAAGGGGGTGGGCTATGGCTACACCTTC.

The chain uses TRBV4-1 and TRBJ2-7; D is unresolved. This CDR3 is built from 15 residues. The V and J ends lost 0 bases and 1 base respectively, with 10 bases between them. Per germline, CDR1 MGHRA and CDR2 YSYEKL. CDR3: CASSQDRPRSYEQYF. CDR3 coding DNA: TGCGCCAGCAGCCAAGACAGGCCCAGATCCTACGAGCAGTACTTC.

This clone was observed a handful of times. The chain recombines TRBV7-6 with TRBJ1-2; TRBD1 matches 9 bases. The V and J ends lost 1 base and 6 bases, in that order; junction bases with no gene match: 3. The CDR3 totals 14 residues. CDR1 and CDR2 (germline): SGHVS, FNYEAQ. The CDR3: CASSLGDREDGYTF. DNA of the CDR3: TGTGCCAGCAGCTTAGGGGACAGGGAGGATGGCTACACCTTC.

The gene calls are TRBV6-2 or TRBV6-3 and TRBJ2-5; 8 nucleotides line up with TRBD2. J was trimmed by 4 bases and V by 4 bases; bases with no gene match: 11. This CDR3 is built from 16 residues. Germline V lookup: CDR1 MNHEY, CDR2 SVGEGT. This chain's CDR3 is CASSLGVGGAAETQYF. DNA of the CDR3: TGTGCCAGCAGTTTAGGCGTCGGGGGGGCCGCAGAGACCCAGTACTTC.

This chain links TRBV28 with TRBJ1-2, with D possibly matching TRBD1 (5 bases). The CDR3 runs 12 residues. V lost 6 bases, J lost 8 bases, and 13 bases lay in between. In germline, CDR1 is MDHEN, CDR2 SYDVKM. The CDR3 DNA is TGTGCCAGCAGGAGGGGCGCGGGGGGCTACACCTTC. This sequence encodes CASRRGAGGYTF.

The chain links TRBV3-1 (or the pseudogene TRBV3-2) to TRBJ2-1; 11 nucleotides match TRBD2. V lost 6 bases to trimming and J lost 7 bases; unmatched junction nucleotides: 8. This CDR3 has 15 amino acids. Germline CDR1 reads LGHDT; CDR2 reads YNNKEL (reference sequence). The CDR3 DNA follows: TGTGCCAGCAGGCAAACTAGCGGGAGTGGAAATGAGCAGTTCTTC. Protein: CASRQTSGSGNEQFF.

Concerning this clone: At the DNA level, this CDR3 is encoded by other sequences in the same sample as well. The chain carries TRBV9 and TRBJ2-2, with TRBD1 matching over 7 bases. Germline CDR1 and CDR2: SGDLS and YYNGEE. This CDR3 has 15 amino acids. The V and J ends lost 2 bases and 1 base, in that order; junction bases with no gene match: 2. The CDR3 region is CASSVGTVNTGELFF. The DNA of the CDR3 is TGTGCCAGCAGCGTCGGGACAGTGAACACCGGGGAGCTGTTTTTT.